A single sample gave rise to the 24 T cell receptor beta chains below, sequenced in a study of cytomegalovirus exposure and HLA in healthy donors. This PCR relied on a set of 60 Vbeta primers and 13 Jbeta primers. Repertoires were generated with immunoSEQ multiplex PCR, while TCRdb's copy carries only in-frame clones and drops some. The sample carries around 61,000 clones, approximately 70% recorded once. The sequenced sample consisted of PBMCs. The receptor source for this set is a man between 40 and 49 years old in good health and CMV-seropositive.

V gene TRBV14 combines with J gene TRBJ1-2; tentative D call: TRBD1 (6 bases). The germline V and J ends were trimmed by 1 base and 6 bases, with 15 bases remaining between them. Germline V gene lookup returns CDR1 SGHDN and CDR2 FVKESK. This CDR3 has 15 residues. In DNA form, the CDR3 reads TGTGCCAGCAGCCAAGTTACAGGGCGGTTGCATGGCTACACCTTC. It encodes CASSQVTGRLHGYTF.

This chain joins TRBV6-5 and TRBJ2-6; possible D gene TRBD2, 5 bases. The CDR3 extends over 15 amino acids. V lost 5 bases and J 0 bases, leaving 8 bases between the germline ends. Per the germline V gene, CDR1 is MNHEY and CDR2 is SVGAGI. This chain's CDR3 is CASSGGDSGANVLTF. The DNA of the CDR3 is TGTGCCAGCAGTGGAGGTGACTCTGGGGCCAACGTCCTGACTTTC.

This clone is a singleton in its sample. The chain's CDR3 is CASSYGQGQETQYF. The CDR3 DNA follows: TGTGCCAGCAGTTACGGGCAGGGGCAAGAGACCCAGTACTTC. The gene calls are TRBV6-6 and TRBJ2-5; D might be TRBD1 (6 bases). The CDR3 extends over 14 amino acids. Trimming removed 2 bases from V and 2 bases from J, with 9 bases in between. CDR1 and CDR2 (germline): MNHNY, SVGAGI (reference sequence).

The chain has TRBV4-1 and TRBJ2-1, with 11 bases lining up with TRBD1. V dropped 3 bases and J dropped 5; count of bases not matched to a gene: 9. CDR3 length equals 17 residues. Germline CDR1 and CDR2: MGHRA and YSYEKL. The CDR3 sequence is CASSHRGTGGRDNEQFF. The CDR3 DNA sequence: TGCGCCAGCAGCCACAGAGGGACAGGGGGGAGGGACAATGAGCAGTTCTTC.

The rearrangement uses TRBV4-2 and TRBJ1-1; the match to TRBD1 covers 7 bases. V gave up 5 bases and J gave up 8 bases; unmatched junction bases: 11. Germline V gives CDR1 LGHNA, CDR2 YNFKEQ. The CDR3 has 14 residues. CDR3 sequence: CASSAFGDSLEAFF. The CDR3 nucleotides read TGTGCCAGCAGCGCGTTTGGGGACAGTCTGGAAGCTTTCTTT.

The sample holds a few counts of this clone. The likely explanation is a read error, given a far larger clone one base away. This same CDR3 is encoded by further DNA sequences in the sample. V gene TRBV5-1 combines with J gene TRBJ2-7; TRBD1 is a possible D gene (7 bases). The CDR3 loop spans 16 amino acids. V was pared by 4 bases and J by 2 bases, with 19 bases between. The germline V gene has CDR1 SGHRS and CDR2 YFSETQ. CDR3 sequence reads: CASSPEGFQGAYEQYF. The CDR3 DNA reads TGCGCCAGCAGCCCGGAGGGATTCCAGGGGGCCTACGAGCAGTACTTC.

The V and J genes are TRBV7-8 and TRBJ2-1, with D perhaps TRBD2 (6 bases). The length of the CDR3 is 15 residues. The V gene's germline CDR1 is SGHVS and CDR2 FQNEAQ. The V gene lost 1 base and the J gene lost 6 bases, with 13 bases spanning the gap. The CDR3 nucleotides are TGTGCCAGCAGCTTAGAGGGGACTTTGGGCAATGAGCAGTTCTTC. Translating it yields CASSLEGTLGNEQFF.

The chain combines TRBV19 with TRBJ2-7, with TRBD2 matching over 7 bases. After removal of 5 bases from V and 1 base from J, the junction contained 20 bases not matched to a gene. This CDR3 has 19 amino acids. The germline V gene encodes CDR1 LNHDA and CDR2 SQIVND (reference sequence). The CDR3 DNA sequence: TGTGCCAGTAGTCCTAAACTGACTAGCAAGCCGTCGTTATCCTACGAGCAGTACTTC. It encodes CASSPKLTSKPSLSYEQYF.

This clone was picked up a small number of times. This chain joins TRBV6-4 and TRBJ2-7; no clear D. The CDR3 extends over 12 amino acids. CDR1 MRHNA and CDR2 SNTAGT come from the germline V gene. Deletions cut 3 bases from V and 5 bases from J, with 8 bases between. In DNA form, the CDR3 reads TGTGCCAGCAGTGAAGCGCCCCACGAGCAGTACTTC. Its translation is CASSEAPHEQYF.

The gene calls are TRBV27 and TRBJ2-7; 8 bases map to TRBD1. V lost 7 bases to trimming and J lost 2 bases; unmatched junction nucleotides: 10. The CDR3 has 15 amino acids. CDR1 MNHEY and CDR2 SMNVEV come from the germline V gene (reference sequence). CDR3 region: CASTFTGTGAYEQYF. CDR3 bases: TGTGCCAGCACCTTCACCGGGACAGGAGCCTACGAGCAGTACTTC.

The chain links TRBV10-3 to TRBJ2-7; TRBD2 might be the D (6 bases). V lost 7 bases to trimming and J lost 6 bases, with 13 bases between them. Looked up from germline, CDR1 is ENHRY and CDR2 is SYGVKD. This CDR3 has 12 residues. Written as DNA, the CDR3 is TGTGCCATCAAGGAGGGCCCCAGCGAGCAGTACTTC. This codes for CAIKEGPSEQYF.

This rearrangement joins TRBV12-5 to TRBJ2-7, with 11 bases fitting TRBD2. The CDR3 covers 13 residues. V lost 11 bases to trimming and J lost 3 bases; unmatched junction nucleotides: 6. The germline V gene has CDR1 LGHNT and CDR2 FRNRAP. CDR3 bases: TGTGCTGGACCCGGGACTAGCGGCTACGAGCAGTACTTC. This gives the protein CAGPGTSGYEQYF.

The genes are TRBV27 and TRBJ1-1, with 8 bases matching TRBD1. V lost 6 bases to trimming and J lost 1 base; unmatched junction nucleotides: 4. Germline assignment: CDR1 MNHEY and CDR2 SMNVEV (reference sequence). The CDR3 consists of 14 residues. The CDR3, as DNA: TGTGCCAGCAGCCCGGGACAGGAGAACACTGAAGCTTTCTTT. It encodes CASSPGQENTEAFF.

Here the CDR3 reads CASSLGVTGASEQYF. The CDR3 nucleotides read TGTGCCAGCAGCTTAGGGGTGACAGGGGCCTCTGAGCAGTACTTC. The chain carries TRBV7-2 and TRBJ2-7, with TRBD1 identical over 8 bases. J lost 7 bases, V lost 1 base, and 9 bases had no gene match. The germline CDR1 and CDR2 sequences are SGHTA and FQGNSA. This CDR3 has 15 residues.

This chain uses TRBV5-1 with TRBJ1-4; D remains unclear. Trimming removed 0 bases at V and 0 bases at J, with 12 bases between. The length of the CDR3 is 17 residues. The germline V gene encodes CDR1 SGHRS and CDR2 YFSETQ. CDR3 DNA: TGCGCCAGCAGCTTGGCAGGTAGCGGAGCAACTAATGAAAAACTGTTTTTT. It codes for CASSLAGSGATNEKLFF.

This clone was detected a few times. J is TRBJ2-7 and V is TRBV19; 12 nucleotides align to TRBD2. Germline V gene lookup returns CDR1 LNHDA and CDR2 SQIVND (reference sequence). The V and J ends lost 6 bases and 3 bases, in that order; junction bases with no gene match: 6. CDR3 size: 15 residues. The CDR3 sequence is CASSSLAGGYYEQYF. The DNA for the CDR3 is TGTGCCAGTAGCTCACTAGCGGGGGGTTACTACGAGCAGTACTTC.

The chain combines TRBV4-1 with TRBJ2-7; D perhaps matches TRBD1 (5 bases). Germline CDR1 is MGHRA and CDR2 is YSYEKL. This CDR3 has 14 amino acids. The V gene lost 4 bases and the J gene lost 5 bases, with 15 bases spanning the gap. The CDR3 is CASSPRAGLNEQYF. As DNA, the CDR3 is TGCGCCAGCAGCCCCCGGGCAGGGCTCAACGAGCAGTACTTC.

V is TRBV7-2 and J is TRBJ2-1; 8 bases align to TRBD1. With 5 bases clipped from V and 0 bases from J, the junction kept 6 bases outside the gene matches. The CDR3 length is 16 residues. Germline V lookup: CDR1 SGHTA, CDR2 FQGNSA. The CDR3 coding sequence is TGTGCCAGCAGCAGACGACAGGGGAGCTCCTACAATGAGCAGTTCTTC. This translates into CASSRRQGSSYNEQFF.

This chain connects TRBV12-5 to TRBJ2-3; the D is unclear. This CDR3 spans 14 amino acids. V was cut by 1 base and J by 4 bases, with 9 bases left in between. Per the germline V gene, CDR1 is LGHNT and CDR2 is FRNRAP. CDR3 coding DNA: TGTGCTAGTGGTTTGGGGGCCGAGCCAGATACGCAGTATTTT. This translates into CASGLGAEPDTQYF.

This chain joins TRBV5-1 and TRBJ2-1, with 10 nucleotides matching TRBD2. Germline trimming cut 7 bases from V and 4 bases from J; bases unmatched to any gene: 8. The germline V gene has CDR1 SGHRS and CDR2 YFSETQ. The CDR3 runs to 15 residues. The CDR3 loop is CASCPTSGMYNEQFF. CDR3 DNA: TGCGCCAGCTGCCCCACTAGCGGGATGTACAATGAGCAGTTCTTC. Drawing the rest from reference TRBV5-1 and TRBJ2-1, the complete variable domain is KAGVTQTPRYLIKTRGQQVTLSCSPISGHRSVSWYQQTPGQGLQFLFEYFSETQRNKGNFPGRFSGRQFSNSRSEMNVSTLELGDSALYLCASCPTSGMYNEQFFGPGTRLTVL.

The CDR3 region is CAAWGGGRGGYTF. The CDR3 nucleotides read TGTGCCGCCTGGGGCGGGGGGCGCGGAGGCTACACCTTC. The gene calls are TRBV19 and TRBJ1-2; D may be TRBD1 (6 bases). The CDR3 is 13 amino acids. Trimming removed 11 bases at V and 8 bases at J, with 21 bases between. From germline, CDR1 is LNHDA and CDR2 SQIVND (reference sequence).

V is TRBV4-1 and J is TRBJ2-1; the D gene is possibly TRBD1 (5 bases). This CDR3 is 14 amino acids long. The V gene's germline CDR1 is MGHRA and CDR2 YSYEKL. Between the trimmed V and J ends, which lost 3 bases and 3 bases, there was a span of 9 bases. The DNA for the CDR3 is TGCGCCAGCAGCCAGGGGCTGAGCTACAATGAGCAGTTCTTC. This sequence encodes CASSQGLSYNEQFF.

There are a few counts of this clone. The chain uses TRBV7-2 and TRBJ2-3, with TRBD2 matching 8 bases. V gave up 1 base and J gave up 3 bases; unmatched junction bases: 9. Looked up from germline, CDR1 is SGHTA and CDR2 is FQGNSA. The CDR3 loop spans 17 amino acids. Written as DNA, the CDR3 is TGTGCCAGCAGCTTAGTTGCGGGAGGCATCGGAACAGATACGCAGTATTTT. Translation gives CASSLVAGGIGTDTQYF.

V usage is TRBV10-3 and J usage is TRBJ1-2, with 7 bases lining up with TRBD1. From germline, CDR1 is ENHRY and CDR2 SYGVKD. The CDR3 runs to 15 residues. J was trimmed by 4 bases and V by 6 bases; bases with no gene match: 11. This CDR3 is CAIRVLRGSTYGYTF. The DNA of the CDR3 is TGTGCCATCAGAGTCCTCAGGGGGTCTACCTATGGCTACACCTTC.